Given below is one TCR beta chain in context. This sample is part of a study of cytomegalovirus exposure and HLA in healthy donors. J lost 2 bases, V lost 7 bases, and 7 bases had no gene match. Per the germline V gene, CDR1 is MNHEY and CDR2 is SVGAGI. The CDR3 contains 15 residues. The PCR made use of 60 Vbeta and 13 Jbeta primers. TCRdb keeps only in-frame clones here, not all; method: immunoSEQ multiplex PCR. Here the sample spans around 80,000 clones, under 80% being singletons. The receptor was derived from a man aged 40-50 years in good health and CMV-seropositive. Sequencing used PBMCs. The chain has TRBV6-5 and TRBJ1-5, with 8 bases matching TRBD1. CDR3 coding DNA: TGTGCCAGCACCGATGGACAGGGAGGCAATCAGCCCCAGCATTTT. This gives the protein CASTDGQGGNQPQHF.